This T cell receptor (beta chain) was sequenced in a study of T cells in Graves' hyperthyroidism and ophthalmopathy (dated by TCRdb to the late 2010s). With regard to the full study: Peripheral blood samples were taken at initial diagnosis, before any treatment was given. To identify TCR V-J signatures that set the groups apart, the researchers used a discovery cohort of about a hundred patients, made up of 43 with Graves' ophthalmopathy and some 58 with stable Graves' hyperthyroidism. Prospective prediction of ophthalmopathy was tested in an independent validation cohort of 18 to 20 hyperthyroidism patients and 15 to 17 patients who later progressed to ophthalmopathy. The roughly 90 discovery patients were divided at random into training and test sets in a 7:3 ratio. In about 6 Graves' hyperthyroidism patients, the study also compared T-cell repertoires from thyroid tissue with T-cell repertoires from blood. After sampling, hyperthyroidism patients received methimazole starting at 30 mg daily, and ophthalmopathy patients received high-dose intravenous methylprednisolone. TCR Vbeta CDR3 sequencing of 120 to 150 peripheral blood samples (43 ophthalmopathy, approximately 80 hyperthyroidism and approximately 17 progressor patients) is reported in the paper. General study outcomes and caveats: No statistical method was used to fix the sample size in advance, and group allocation was not hidden from the investigators. Most expanded thyroid clonotypes (frequency above 0.001) were also found in blood, which suggests that blood repertoires may mirror thyroid immune responses. A model built on a 13 V-J signature distinguished ophthalmopathy from stable hyperthyroidism, reaching about 88% sensitivity and about 81% specificity in cross-validation and 80%/75% in testing. In validation, the model predicted progression to ophthalmopathy with approximately 71% sensitivity and 72% to 75% specificity, a median of 6.5 months before onset.

Amplification of TCR beta CDR3 regions was carried out from RNA transcripts. For the first round of RT-PCR on the TCR CDR3, the HTBI primer set was used together with the Qiagen OneStep RT-PCR kit. A second multiplex PCR round built the libraries, followed by size selection and purification. Libraries were sequenced paired-end with 100 bp reads on an Illumina HiSeq2000. As for the original processing: SOAPnuke was used to process the raw data, throwing out any read that contained adapters or uncalled bases, had a mean Phred below 15, or lacked an exact constant-primer or identifier match. COPE v1.2.5 was used to merge high-quality paired reads, and clonotypes were defined as unique nucleotide sequences. MiTCR v1.1 was used to align clonotypes to the IMGT TRBV, TRBD and TRBJ reference segments. Analysis was restricted to V-J combinations with a frequency above 0.0001, which covered about 99% of repertoires. A TCS score was defined as the ratio of F50 (clonal expansion) to E x V (chaos), with BLOSUM62-based TCRdist applied between CDR3 peptides within each V-J. Welch's t-statistics and random forest reduced several hundred V-J features to 10 to 15, which were used in a naive Bayes classifier (R e1071). In-frame beta chains were kept once TCRdb had trimmed the public reads at Q25 with fastp and called clones with MiXCR. Each entry is one CDR3 protein sequence, shown with its most common DNA and genes. The V and J calls reflect TCRdb's pipeline rather than the authors' work. The sample table contains hundreds of thousands of distinct CDR3 sequences; only one count was recorded for approximately 15% of them. The top ten constitute roughly a tenth of the sample.

CDR1 and CDR2, looked up from the germline V gene, are KGHSH and LQKENI. V loses 1 base, J loses 3 bases, and the germline ends lie 13 bases apart. The CDR3 spans 16 residues, from the cysteine through the phenylalanine. Just CDR3 DNA is preserved here, 48 bases in frame from base 1. Stable Graves' hyperthyroidism was defined as the absence of progression to ophthalmopathy over 18 months of follow-up. Hyperthyroidism patients were newly diagnosed, had a disease duration of under 2 months, and were aged 18 to 65 years. Patients with uncontrolled infections, other autoimmune diseases, pregnancy or lactation were excluded. Diagnoses relied on clinical symptoms, serum thyroxine and TRAb, thyroid ultrasound and orbital computed tomography. PBMCs were separated from 7.5 to 10 ml of fresh peripheral blood using Ficoll-Paque density gradient centrifugation. Total RNA was extracted with Trizol reagent, and quality was checked on an Agilent 2100 Bioanalyzer.

This clonotype was counted between two and nine times. The antigen this receptor binds is unknown. Base qualities are not at hand, and no much larger clone is one base apart. The V and J genes are TRBV18 and TRBJ1-5; no D gene is confidently identified. The sequence derives from a woman under 30 with Graves' hyperthyroidism. Sequencing was performed on blood. The DNA sequence is as follows: TGTGCCAGCTCACCACAGGCGCAGACCTCCAATCAGCCCCAGCATTTT. This translates into CASSPQAQTSNQPQHF.